This section outlines one TCR beta chain sequence together with its context. Participant-given clinical history determined each cohort assignment. The sample belongs to a study of blood T cell repertoires in COVID-19. Study in general: COVID-19 samples from acute and convalescent phases originated in the United States, Italy and Spain.

Germline V gives CDR1 SGHRS, CDR2 YFSETQ. CDR3 length equals 15 residues. The junction had 6 bases not matched to a gene; V was cut back by 3 bases and J by 3 bases. The data were produced by immunoSEQ multiplex PCR, yet TCRdb's version contains in-frame clones alone and is incomplete. Seen here are 250,000 or so clones, roughly 87% observed once, and the top ten hold approximately 2.8%. The gene calls are TRBV5-1 and TRBJ2-5, with 9 bases fitting TRBD2. The sample taken for sequencing was PBMCs or T cells enriched from blood (not recorded which). This TCR was sampled from a woman in her 30s with acute COVID-19. The CDR3 reads CASSSPSSGEETQYF. The CDR3 nucleotides read TGCGCCAGCAGCTCCCCCTCTAGCGGGGAAGAGACCCAGTACTTC.